The next 19 T cell receptor beta chains were all read from a single sample in a study of blood T cell repertoires in COVID-19. Measured with immunoSEQ multiplex PCR; TCRdb has only the in-frame clones, and not every one. The top ten hold approximately 5% of the sample, which has fewer than 40,000 clones, just over 85% seen once. Specimen: peripheral blood. The receptors originated from a woman between 65 and 79 years old with active COVID-19.

The chain employs TRBV5-4 and TRBJ2-7; 9 bases are shared with TRBD2. The V and J ends lost 6 bases and 2 bases, in that order; junction bases with no gene match: 9. The CDR3 length is 15 residues. CDR1 and CDR2 from the germline V gene are SGHNT and YYREEE (reference sequence). Here the CDR3 reads CASTRASGVTYEQYF. DNA for the CDR3: TGTGCCAGCACTCGCGCTAGCGGGGTTACCTACGAGCAGTACTTC.

The chain couples TRBV7-7 to TRBJ2-5; the D gene is possibly TRBD1 (5 bases). Germline V gives CDR1 SSHAT, CDR2 FNYEAQ (reference sequence). Trimming removed 1 base from V and 5 bases from J, with 14 bases in between. The CDR3 spans 15 residues. The CDR3 sequence: CASSLGGSPGETQYF. Here the CDR3 DNA reads TGTGCCAGCAGCTTAGGGGGCAGTCCGGGTGAGACCCAGTACTTC.

This rearrangement joins TRBV5-1 to TRBJ2-5; TRBD2 matches 7 bases. The length of the CDR3 is 14 residues. J gave up 5 bases and V 0 bases, and 4 bases lay outside the gene matches. The germline V gene encodes CDR1 SGHRS and CDR2 YFSETQ. Here the CDR3 reads CASSLDTSAETQYF. CDR3 in DNA: TGCGCCAGCAGCTTGGATACTAGCGCTGAGACCCAGTACTTC.

V is TRBV30 and J is TRBJ2-5; tentative D call: TRBD2 (5 bases). This CDR3 contains 15 residues. The V end lost 3 bases, the J end lost 4 bases, and 18 bases lay between the germline ends. The germline gives CDR1 GTSNPN, CDR2 SVGIG (reference sequence). CDR3 sequence: CAWSVSRVAGETQYF. Here the CDR3 DNA reads TGTGCCTGGAGCGTATCCCGGGTCGCGGGAGAGACCCAGTACTTC. Full variable domain (outside the CDR3, taken from reference TRBV30 and TRBJ2-5): SQTIHQWPATLVQPVGSPLSLECTVEGTSNPNLYWYRQAAGRGLQLLFYSVGIGQISSEVPQNLSASRPQDRQFILSSKKLLLSDSGFYLCAWSVSRVAGETQYFGPGTRLLVL.

V and J are TRBV2 and TRBJ1-1; D gene unclear. From germline, CDR1 is SNHLY and CDR2 FYNNEI. With 4 bases removed from V and 4 bases from J, the gap between germline ends came to 13 bases. The CDR3 loop spans 14 amino acids. The CDR3 coding sequence is TGTGCCAGCAGTGGTGTCGTCAGGTTCACTGAAGCTTTCTTT. This codes for CASSGVVRFTEAFF.

In DNA, the CDR3 is TGTGCCTGGAGAGCCCCGGGACAAATAAGCTATGGCTACACCTTC. Its translation: CAWRAPGQISYGYTF. The chain links TRBV30 to TRBJ1-2; D might be TRBD1 (6 bases). This CDR3 is 15 amino acids long. Germline lookup yields CDR1 GTSNPN and CDR2 SVGIG (reference sequence). V lost 3 bases and J 4 bases, leaving 18 bases between the germline ends.

This chain links TRBV2 with TRBJ1-1; no definite D call. V dropped 11 bases and J dropped 7 bases, with 14 bases sitting between them. This CDR3 has 11 amino acids. Germline V CDR1 and CDR2: SNHLY, FYNNEI. DNA of the CDR3: TGTGCCGGGCGATATAGCGGTGAAGCTTTCTTT. The encoded protein is CAGRYSGEAFF.

This clone appeared a single time. This chain links TRBV4-2 with TRBJ2-7, with 11 bases matching TRBD2. Germline trimming cut 2 bases from V and 3 bases from J; bases unmatched to any gene: 9. CDR1 and CDR2 (germline): LGHNA, YNFKEQ. The CDR3 sequence is 17 residues long. Here the CDR3 DNA reads TGTGCCAGCAGCCAACCATCTAGCGGGGGGACCCTCTACGAGCAGTACTTC. Translated, it gives CASSQPSSGGTLYEQYF.

The chain has TRBV10-1 and TRBJ2-5, with D maybe TRBD1 (6 bases). The CDR3 is made up of 13 amino acids. With 2 bases removed from V and 7 bases from J, the gap between germline ends came to 11 bases. CDR1 is WNHNN and CDR2 is SYGVQD in the germline V gene (reference sequence). The CDR3 reads CASSEGGSGTQYF. DNA of the CDR3: TGCGCCAGCAGTGAGGGGGGCTCGGGGACCCAGTACTTC.

This rearrangement joins TRBV7-9 to TRBJ2-2, with a possible D match to TRBD2 (6 bases). Germline CDR1 is SEHNR and CDR2 is FQNEAQ (reference sequence). Trimming cost V 4 bases and J 10 bases, with 16 bases left between them. CDR3 size: 14 residues. The CDR3 is CASSYVREAEELFF. In DNA, the CDR3 is TGTGCCAGCAGCTACGTAAGGGAGGCGGAGGAGCTGTTTTTT.

The chain couples TRBV7-2 to TRBJ2-7; weak D call: TRBD1 (6 bases). The germline CDR1 and CDR2 sequences are SGHTA and FQGNSA. The CDR3 totals 12 residues. The V end was cut by 3 bases, the J end by 3 bases, with 6 bases between. CDR3 protein: CASSFRGYEQYF. CDR3 coding DNA: TGTGCCAGCAGCTTCAGGGGCTACGAGCAGTACTTC.

The CDR3 DNA reads as TGTGCCAGCAGTACGCCATCCAGCCTCCGGGGGAAACTGTTTTTT. Translation: CASSTPSSLRGKLFF. V and J are TRBV2 and TRBJ1-4, with D possibly being TRBD1 (5 bases). Germline CDR1 is SNHLY and CDR2 is FYNNEI. The CDR3 contains 15 residues. Trimming pared 5 bases from V and 11 bases from J, leaving 21 bases between.

V and J are TRBV5-6 and TRBJ1-1; 8 positions agree with TRBD1. CDR3 length: 14 residues. Germline lookup yields CDR1 SGHDT and CDR2 YYEEEE. Trimming at V came to 6 bases and at J to 3 bases, leaving 7 bases not matched to a gene. CDR3 protein: CASNWGQVYTEAFF. Written as DNA, the CDR3 is TGTGCCAGCAACTGGGGACAGGTGTACACTGAAGCTTTCTTT.

The J gene is TRBJ2-5, the V gene TRBV10-3, with a weak D call TRBD2 (6 bases). V lost 0 bases and J lost 9, with 14 bases in between. The CDR3 covers 14 residues. Germline V gene lookup returns CDR1 ENHRY and CDR2 SYGVKD. This chain's CDR3 is CAISESRSGEAQYF. The CDR3 DNA reads as TGTGCCATCAGTGAGTCAAGGTCGGGGGAGGCCCAGTACTTC.

This chain joins TRBV6-2 or TRBV6-3 and TRBJ2-3, with D maybe TRBD2 (5 bases). The CDR3 runs to 14 residues. The V and J ends lost 4 bases and 0 bases respectively, with 8 bases between them. Germline V gene data show CDR1 as MNHEY and CDR2 as SVGEGT. The CDR3 sequence: CASSSWTSTDTQYF. CDR3 nucleotide sequence: TGTGCCAGCAGTTCATGGACTAGCACAGATACGCAGTATTTT.

V is TRBV19 and J is TRBJ2-7; tentatively, D is TRBD1 (8 bases). Germline values: CDR1 LNHDA, CDR2 SQIVND (reference sequence). There are 14 residues in the CDR3. Trimming took 5 bases from V and 4 from J, leaving 15 bases between them. CDR3 sequence reads: CASSPGQGGYEQYF. The CDR3 DNA reads TGTGCCAGTAGTCCCGGACAGGGAGGGTACGAGCAGTACTTC.

This sequence joins TRBV9 and TRBJ2-3; a possible D gene is TRBD1 (7 bases). V was shortened by 0 bases and J by 0 bases, with 20 bases between the two germline ends. Per germline, CDR1 SGDLS and CDR2 YYNGEE. This CDR3 spans 19 amino acids. CDR3 in DNA: TGTGCCAGCAGCGTAGGGAGGGCAGGGGGACATTCTAGCACAGATACGCAGTATTTT. Translation: CASSVGRAGGHSSTDTQYF.

This chain uses TRBV6-5 with TRBJ2-3; TRBD2 agrees at 10 bases. The CDR3 is made up of 13 amino acids. From germline, CDR1 is MNHEY and CDR2 SVGAGI. The J segment lost 5 bases and the V segment lost 6 bases, leaving 2 bases of the junction unmatched. The CDR3 is CASRRTSGDTQYF. DNA of the CDR3: TGTGCCAGCAGGCGGACTAGCGGAGATACGCAGTATTTT.

This chain links TRBV27 with TRBJ2-1; D is perhaps TRBD2 (5 bases). The CDR3 sequence is 14 residues long. Germline V gene lookup returns CDR1 MNHEY and CDR2 SMNVEV (reference sequence). V was shortened by 2 bases and J by 5 bases, with 10 bases between the two germline ends. The CDR3 here is CASSLGETHNEQFF. The DNA of the CDR3 is TGTGCCAGCAGTTTAGGGGAGACCCACAATGAGCAGTTCTTC.